This entry is about one T cell receptor (beta chain). Its antigen is undetermined. These data are taken from a study of shared clonotypes between healthy human individuals. Study details: Each donor's CD8 memory used one plate, CD8 naive two, each CD4 subset three. Study-level points and caveats: Generation probabilities of non-shared clonotypes were lower (relative to those shared by all four donors). Between several donors, naive CD4 clonotypes were shared at a level of about 5%.

Genomic DNA belonging to each subset was distributed in equal measure over several immunoSEQ plates. Here immunoSEQ multiplex PCR was the method, and the copy in TCRdb shows in-frame clones only, minus some. The top ten clones hold around 0.057% of a sample with approximately 620,000 clones, approximately 97% of them seen once. The source is a young woman in good health. Sequencing was carried out using naive CD4+ T cells sorted from blood. Subset indicated: CD45RA+ positively selected.

The CDR3 DNA sequence: TGTGCCAGCAGTTTATCGGACTATTCTTCACCCCTCCACTTT. Translating it yields CASSLSDYSSPLHF. The chain uses TRBV28 and TRBJ1-6; D not certain. Deletions cut 1 base from V and 9 bases from J, with 10 bases between. Germline assignment: CDR1 MDHEN and CDR2 SYDVKM. The CDR3 consists of 14 residues.